The 19 T cell receptor beta chains listed next were all sequenced from one sample in a study of T-cell reconstitution after alpha-beta-depleted transplantation in children. Researchers prepared the TCRbeta library using unique molecular identifiers, the study reports. MiXCR, applied by TCRdb to the PCR reads, yields one record per CDR3 protein. The data show 200,000 to 250,000 distinct CDR3 sequences, roughly 10% seen once. This specimen consisted of PBMCs from the stem cell graft donor, obtained from the stem cell graft. These TCRs come from a human donor who donated a stem cell graft to a child with acute lymphoblastic leukemia.

V usage is TRBV4-1 and J usage is TRBJ2-6; 7 bases agree with TRBD1. The CDR3 sequence is 17 residues long. Unmatched junction bases numbered 9, after V lost 3 bases and J lost 4 bases. Germline loops: CDR1 MGHRA, CDR2 YSYEKL. CDR3 DNA sequence: TGCGCCAGCAGCCAGTCCGGGACAGCCGTCGGGGCCAACGTCCTGACTTTC. This codes for CASSQSGTAVGANVLTF.

This clonotype was recorded a few times. This chain links TRBV5-1 with TRBJ1-4; D perhaps matches TRBD1 (5 bases). Germline CDR1 SGHRS, CDR2 YFSETQ. The V gene lost 5 bases and the J gene lost 8 bases, with 16 bases spanning the gap. The CDR3 extends over 14 amino acids. The CDR3 is CASRETGRSEKLFF. In nucleotides, the CDR3 is TGCGCCAGCAGGGAAACGGGGCGAAGCGAAAAACTGTTTTTT.

This clonotype has a handful of counts. This rearrangement joins TRBV30 to TRBJ2-2; a weak D match, TRBD2 (5 bases). Deletions cut 5 bases from V and 4 bases from J, with 14 bases between. Germline V gene sequence: CDR1 GTSNPN, CDR2 SVGIG (reference sequence). The CDR3 spans 14 residues. The CDR3 here is CAWVDSASTGELFF. For the CDR3, the DNA is TGTGCCTGGGTGGACTCGGCGAGCACCGGGGAGCTGTTTTTT.

The rearrangement uses TRBV5-1 and TRBJ1-2; 7 bases align to TRBD1. From germline, CDR1 is SGHRS and CDR2 YFSETQ. This CDR3 is 14 amino acids long. V was clipped by 3 bases and J by 4 bases; unmatched bases: 6. In DNA, the CDR3 is TGCGCCAGCAGCTCTAACAGGGGTGGCTATGGCTACACCTTC. It is translated as CASSSNRGGYGYTF.

This chain uses TRBV20-1 with TRBJ2-5; a possible D gene is TRBD2 (6 bases). CDR3 size: 13 residues. Deletions cut 1 base from V and 1 base from J, with 7 bases between. Germline V gene sequence: CDR1 DFQATT, CDR2 SNEGSKA (reference sequence). CDR3 loop: CSARGRAQETQYF. CDR3 nucleotide sequence: TGCAGTGCTAGAGGGAGGGCCCAAGAGACCCAGTACTTC.

This clonotype came up many times. The chain uses TRBV4-2 and TRBJ2-7; 9 bases line up with TRBD2. The trim removed 4 bases at V and 2 bases at J, leaving 15 bases unmatched. The CDR3 contains 18 residues. CDR1 is LGHNA and CDR2 is YNFKEQ in the germline V gene. DNA for the CDR3: TGTGCCAGCAGCCCGGGACTAGCTCCTCTCTCGGACACCTACGAGCAGTACTTC. Translation gives CASSPGLAPLSDTYEQYF.

The chain uses TRBV11-2 and TRBJ2-1; 8 bases agree with TRBD1. Germline values: CDR1 SGHAT, CDR2 FQNNGV. V lost 1 base to trimming and J lost 6 bases; unmatched junction nucleotides: 5. This CDR3 has 15 residues. CDR3 bases: TGTGCCAGCAGCTTAGGTTTTACAGGGGGCAATGAGCAGTTCTTC. Amino acids: CASSLGFTGGNEQFF.

The sample holds many counts of this clonotype. The V call is TRBV20-1, the J call TRBJ1-2; maybe TRBD1 (6 bases). Germline V CDR1 and CDR2: DFQATT, SNEGSKA (reference sequence). The CDR3 is 15 amino acids. The V end was cut by 1 base, the J end by 0 bases, with 12 bases between. CDR3 bases: TGCAGTGCTAGAGCCCCGGACAGCTCTAACTATGGCTACACCTTC. It translates to CSARAPDSSNYGYTF.

This clonotype came up a few times. The rearrangement uses TRBV20-1 and TRBJ2-7; 7 bases are a match to TRBD1. J gave up 6 bases and V 0 bases, and 11 bases lay outside the gene matches. The CDR3 covers 15 residues. The V gene's germline CDR1 is DFQATT and CDR2 SNEGSKA (reference sequence). In nucleotides, the CDR3 is TGCAGTGCTAGAGACGAAAGACAGGGTCTAGGCGAGCAGTACTTC. Translating gives CSARDERQGLGEQYF.

This clonotype was seen only a few times. The V and J genes are TRBV4-1 and TRBJ1-4; D possibly corresponds to TRBD1 (6 bases). Germline CDR1 reads MGHRA; CDR2 reads YSYEKL. This CDR3 is built from 19 residues. Trimming pared 0 bases from V and 4 bases from J, leaving 21 bases between. This CDR3 reads CASSQDLPTAGGHNEKLFF. CDR3 bases: TGCGCCAGCAGCCAAGATCTACCGACAGCCGGGGGGCATAATGAAAAACTGTTTTTT.

The rearrangement uses TRBV6-5 and TRBJ1-4; possible D gene TRBD1, 5 bases. Trimming pared 1 base from V and 7 bases from J, leaving 10 bases between. The germline V gene encodes CDR1 MNHEY and CDR2 SVGAGI. This CDR3 spans 14 amino acids. For the CDR3, the DNA is TGTGCCAGCAGTTACTGGAGGGGAAGTGAAAAACTGTTTTTT. It encodes CASSYWRGSEKLFF.

Concerning this clonotype: This could be a read error, since a much larger clone is one nucleotide away. The V call is TRBV5-1, the J call TRBJ2-2; possibly TRBD1 or TRBD2 for D (5 bases each). Germline lookup yields CDR1 SGHRS and CDR2 YFSETQ. This CDR3 has 17 amino acids. The DNA of the CDR3 is TGCGCCAGCAGCTTGGGGACACTCTGGGGCGACACCGGGAAGCTGTTTTTT. This gives the protein CASSLGTLWGDTGKLFF. Full variable domain (outside the CDR3, taken from reference TRBV5-1 and TRBJ2-2): KAGVTQTPRYLIKTRGQQVTLSCSPISGHRSVSWYQQTPGQGLQFLFEYFSETQRNKGNFPGRFSGRQFSNSRSEMNVSTLELGDSALYLCASSLGTLWGDTGKLFFGEGSRLTVL.

The chain carries TRBV12-3 or TRBV12-4 and TRBJ2-7; 8 bases align to TRBD2. Unmatched junction bases numbered 9, after V lost 7 bases and J lost 1 base. This CDR3 has 15 amino acids. CDR3 sequence reads: CASNNAGTRSYEQYF. The DNA for the CDR3 is TGTGCCAGCAACAACGCCGGGACTAGGTCCTACGAGCAGTACTTC.

This clonotype was counted ten times or more. V is TRBV12-3 or TRBV12-4 and J is TRBJ2-5, with D maybe TRBD1 (7 bases). Trimming pared 1 base from V and 4 bases from J, leaving 16 bases between. This CDR3 is 16 amino acids long. DNA of the CDR3: TGTGCCAGCAGTTTAGGACAGGGAATGGGAGGAGAGACCCAGTACTTC. Protein product: CASSLGQGMGGETQYF.

There are many counts of this clonotype. The J gene is TRBJ2-5, the V gene TRBV15; D not certain. V was cut by 0 bases and J by 2 bases, with 13 bases left in between. There are 16 residues in the CDR3. Germline-derived CDR1 and CDR2 are LNHNV and YYDKDF (reference sequence). CDR3 residues: CATSREPPPPQETQYF. The CDR3 DNA reads as TGTGCCACCAGCAGAGAACCGCCCCCACCACAAGAGACCCAGTACTTC.

This clonotype occurred many times. This rearrangement joins TRBV29-1 to TRBJ2-3; D gene ambiguous. Germline CDR1 and CDR2: SQVTM and ANQGSEA. The CDR3 sequence is 13 residues long. The V gene lost 8 bases and the J gene lost 2 bases, with 14 bases spanning the gap. CDR3 in DNA: TGCAGCATCGAGTGGGCGAACACAGATACGCAGTATTTT. Encoded protein: CSIEWANTDTQYF.

The J gene is TRBJ1-5, the V gene TRBV5-1; D is undetermined. Trimming pared 2 bases from V and 0 bases from J, leaving 9 bases between. The germline gives CDR1 SGHRS, CDR2 YFSETQ. The CDR3 has 15 residues. CDR3 in amino acids: CASSLGPFSNQPQHF. CDR3 in DNA: TGCGCCAGCAGCTTAGGACCGTTTAGCAATCAGCCCCAGCATTTT.

This clonotype was seen only a few times. The chain links TRBV11-1 to TRBJ1-1; D is unclear. The length of the CDR3 is 13 residues. CDR1 SGHAT and CDR2 FQDESV come from the germline V gene (reference sequence). The ends were cut back, 1 base at V and 8 bases at J, with 11 bases in the middle. The CDR3: CASSLGERKEAFF. In DNA, the CDR3 is TGTGCCAGCAGCTTAGGAGAAAGAAAAGAAGCTTTCTTT.

This clonotype has at least ten counts. The rearrangement links TRBV6-5 to TRBJ2-7; D is ambiguous. The CDR3 runs 12 residues. Trimming removed 5 bases from V and 5 bases from J, with 10 bases in between. Germline lookup yields CDR1 MNHEY and CDR2 SVGAGI. The CDR3, as DNA: TGTGCCAGCAGTCAAACTGGGGACGAGCAGTACTTC. Amino acids: CASSQTGDEQYF.